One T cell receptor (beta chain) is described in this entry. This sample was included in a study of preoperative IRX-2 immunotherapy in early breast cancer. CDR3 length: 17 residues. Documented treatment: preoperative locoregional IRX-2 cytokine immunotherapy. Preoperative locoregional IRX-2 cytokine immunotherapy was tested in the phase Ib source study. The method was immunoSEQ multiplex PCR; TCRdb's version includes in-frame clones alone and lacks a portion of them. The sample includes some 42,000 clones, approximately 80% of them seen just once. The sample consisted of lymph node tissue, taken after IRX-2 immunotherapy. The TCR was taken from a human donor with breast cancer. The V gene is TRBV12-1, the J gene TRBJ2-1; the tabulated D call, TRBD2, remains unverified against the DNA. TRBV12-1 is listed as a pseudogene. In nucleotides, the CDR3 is TGTGCCAGCCTGGGACTAGCGGGGGGGAGCTCCTACAATGAGCAGTTCTTC. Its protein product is CASLGLAGGSSYNEQFF.